Below, 27 T cell receptor beta chains from the same sample are listed, as sequenced in a study of T cells after somatic rescue of genetic block. The repertoire was sequenced with immunoSEQ multiplex PCR; TCRdb's copy has only in-frame clones and lacks some. Among around 70,000 clones listed, roughly 92% were seen once. The source material was peripheral blood mononuclear cells (PBMCs). Every receptor here comes from a man aged 35 to 55.

The chain couples TRBV5-4 to TRBJ1-4; no reliable D call. Germline V gene data show CDR1 as SGHNT and CDR2 as YYREEE (reference sequence). Between the trimmed V and J ends, which lost 4 bases and 1 base, there was a span of 8 bases. This CDR3 has 14 residues. The CDR3 region is CASSPGVTNEKLFF. The CDR3 bases are TGTGCCAGCAGCCCCGGAGTAACTAATGAAAAACTGTTTTTT.

This sequence joins TRBV4-3 and TRBJ2-6; D unresolved. Germline lookup yields CDR1 LGHNA and CDR2 YSLEER. The CDR3 consists of 16 residues. The V gene lost 0 bases and the J gene lost 4 bases, with 10 bases spanning the gap. DNA for the CDR3: TGCGCCAGCAGCCAAGATTTTACCGGGGGGGCCAACGTCCTGACTTTC. It specifies CASSQDFTGGANVLTF.

V is TRBV11-2 and J is TRBJ2-1; no firm D call. The V gene's germline CDR1 is SGHAT and CDR2 FQNNGV. The V gene lost 4 bases and the J gene lost 6 bases, with 4 bases spanning the gap. The CDR3 loop spans 11 amino acids. CDR3 nucleotides: TGTGCCAGCAGCTACCCCAATGAGCAGTTCTTC. Amino acid sequence: CASSYPNEQFF.

CDR3 amino acids: CASSGPGTNYNEQFF. Here the CDR3 DNA reads TGTGCCAGCAGTGGGCCCGGGACTAACTACAATGAGCAGTTCTTC. The rearrangement joins TRBV6-6 to TRBJ2-1, with 7 bases fitting TRBD2. The V gene end was trimmed by 5 bases and the J gene end by 3 bases; junction bases not matched to a gene: 7. There are 15 residues in the CDR3. Germline V gene sequence: CDR1 MNHNY, CDR2 SVGAGI (reference sequence).

The chain employs TRBV2 and TRBJ1-1, with TRBD1 identical over 7 bases. CDR1 is SNHLY, CDR2 FYNNEI, per germline. This CDR3 is 13 amino acids long. V shed 8 bases, J shed 1 base, and the junction held 4 bases outside the gene matches. CDR3 bases: TGTGCCAGCTGGGGACAGAGGAACACTGAAGCTTTCTTT. As protein: CASWGQRNTEAFF.

This clone was observed a few times. The V gene is TRBV5-6, the J gene TRBJ2-1; 9 bases match TRBD2. V was clipped by 1 base and J by 4 bases; unmatched bases: 15. The CDR3 is made up of 19 amino acids. Germline CDR1 reads SGHDT; CDR2 reads YYEEEE. CDR3 in amino acids: CASSLFFGSSGSVYNEQFF. In DNA form, the CDR3 reads TGTGCCAGCAGCTTGTTTTTTGGTAGTAGCGGGAGTGTTTACAATGAGCAGTTCTTC.

This chain joins TRBV6-1 and TRBJ2-5; D may be TRBD1 (5 bases). The V and J ends lost 4 bases and 10 bases respectively, with 16 bases between them. Germline V gene lookup returns CDR1 MNHNS and CDR2 SASEGT. The CDR3 consists of 13 residues. CDR3: CASSVYPREGQYF. CDR3 DNA sequence: TGTGCCAGCAGTGTTTACCCCAGGGAAGGCCAGTACTTC.

The rearrangement links TRBV7-9 to TRBJ2-3; 8 bases line up with TRBD2. The CDR3 has 18 amino acids. J lost 5 bases, V lost 4 bases, and 17 bases had no gene match. Germline assignment: CDR1 SEHNR and CDR2 FQNEAQ (reference sequence). This chain's CDR3 is CASSSTLTLAGMLDTQYF. The CDR3 DNA reads as TGTGCCAGCAGCTCCACTTTAACCCTAGCGGGCATGTTAGATACGCAGTATTTT.

This chain connects TRBV2 to TRBJ2-2; TRBD1 is a possible D gene (5 bases). CDR3 length equals 14 residues. Germline V gene lookup returns CDR1 SNHLY and CDR2 FYNNEI. V shed 8 bases and J shed 1 base, with 11 bases lying between them. The CDR3 here is CASLSRENTGELFF. The CDR3 region has the DNA TGTGCCAGCCTAAGCAGGGAGAACACCGGGGAGCTGTTTTTT.

This clone was observed a handful of times. The rearrangement links TRBV6-5 to TRBJ2-3; the D gene is possibly TRBD2 (6 bases). CDR1 is MNHEY, CDR2 SVGAGI, per germline. V was cut by 7 bases and J by 4 bases, with 15 bases left in between. This CDR3 is built from 14 residues. CDR3 amino acids: CASTPWTTPDTQYF. The CDR3 DNA is TGTGCCAGCACCCCATGGACTACCCCAGATACGCAGTATTTT.

V gene TRBV7-9 combines with J gene TRBJ1-1; 9 nucleotides align to TRBD1. The germline V gene has CDR1 SEHNR and CDR2 FQNEAQ (reference sequence). This CDR3 has 18 amino acids. The J segment lost 1 base and the V segment lost 1 base, leaving 10 bases of the junction unmatched. The CDR3 bases are TGTGCCAGCAGCTTAGATCCGGGACAGGGAGGAGGGAACACTGAAGCTTTCTTT. Translation: CASSLDPGQGGGNTEAFF. Together with reference TRBV7-9 and TRBJ1-1, the CDR3 gives the full variable domain: DTGVSQNPRHKITKRGQNVTFRCDPISEHNRLYWYRQTLGQGPEFLTYFQNEAQLEKSRLLSDRFSAERPKGSFSTLEIQRTEQGDSAMYLCASSLDPGQGGGNTEAFFGQGTRLTVV.

The V call is TRBV13, the J call TRBJ2-7; a weak D match, TRBD1 (6 bases). The CDR3 contains 12 residues. Trimming removed 4 bases at V and 2 bases at J, with 6 bases between. Germline CDR1 PRHDT, CDR2 FYEKMQ (reference sequence). Here the CDR3 reads CASSSGAYEQYF. The CDR3, as DNA: TGTGCCAGCAGCTCAGGGGCCTACGAGCAGTACTTC.

This chain connects TRBV5-4 to TRBJ2-3; D gene uncertain. Per the germline V gene, CDR1 is SGHNT and CDR2 is YYREEE (reference sequence). This CDR3 comprises 14 residues. V gave up 0 bases and J gave up 4 bases, with 9 bases separating them. The CDR3 reads CASSLANPPDTQYF. The CDR3 DNA reads TGTGCCAGCAGCTTGGCTAACCCCCCAGATACGCAGTATTTT.

This sequence joins TRBV7-9 and TRBJ2-1; D remains ambiguous. The CDR3 has 12 amino acids. The germline CDR1 and CDR2 sequences are SEHNR and FQNEAQ (reference sequence). V was clipped by 3 bases and J by 0 bases, with 0 bases between them. The CDR3, as DNA: TGTGCCAGCAGCTTCTCCTACAATGAGCAGTTCTTC. This translates into CASSFSYNEQFF.

The J gene is TRBJ2-2, the V gene TRBV15; no clear D gene. This CDR3 has 15 amino acids. V was cut by 5 bases and J by 3 bases, with 13 bases left in between. Germline V gene sequence: CDR1 LNHNV, CDR2 YYDKDF (reference sequence). The DNA of the CDR3 is TGTGCCACCAGCGCTCGGACGGCAGACACCGGGGAGCTGTTTTTT. Its translation: CATSARTADTGELFF.

V gene TRBV18 combines with J gene TRBJ2-2, with TRBD1 matching over 8 bases. The trim removed 6 bases at V and 2 bases at J, leaving 5 bases unmatched. The CDR3 runs to 15 residues. Germline loops: CDR1 KGHSH, CDR2 LQKENI. In DNA form, the CDR3 reads TGTGCCAGCTCTCCCGACAGGGGAAACACCGGGGAGCTGTTTTTT. Translation: CASSPDRGNTGELFF.

The chain recombines TRBV2 with TRBJ2-3, with D perhaps TRBD2 (6 bases). Trimming took off 7 bases at V and 1 base at J, with 18 bases between the two ends. The germline V gene has CDR1 SNHLY and CDR2 FYNNEI. This CDR3 is built from 16 residues. The CDR3 nucleotides are TGTGCCAGCACTATGGTCGGGGGACCTGGCACAGATACGCAGTATTTT. This gives the protein CASTMVGGPGTDTQYF.

This clone turned up a few times. The genes are TRBV4-2 and TRBJ2-7; D may be TRBD2 (6 bases). The CDR3 is made up of 15 amino acids. V dropped 0 bases and J dropped 2 bases, with 11 bases sitting between them. Germline CDR1 LGHNA, CDR2 YNFKEQ. The CDR3 sequence: CASSQESGPAYEQYF. The CDR3 DNA sequence: TGTGCCAGCAGCCAAGAGAGCGGGCCTGCCTACGAGCAGTACTTC.

This chain links TRBV18 with TRBJ1-1; unclear D gene. Trimming left V 3 bases short and J 2 bases short, with 13 bases between. This CDR3 has 15 amino acids. The germline V gene has CDR1 KGHSH and CDR2 LQKENI. In DNA form, the CDR3 reads TGTGCCAGCTCACCGAGGAGTACTATTAACACTGAAGCTTTCTTT. Its translation is CASSPRSTINTEAFF.

The J gene is TRBJ1-5, the V gene TRBV28; 10 nucleotides align to TRBD1. The germline V gene has CDR1 MDHEN and CDR2 SYDVKM. The CDR3 covers 16 residues. V lost 7 bases, J lost 5 bases, and 11 bases stayed unmatched. CDR3 DNA sequence: TGTGCCAGCATCACCCTCCGGGACAGGGGCTATCAGCCCCAGCATTTT. This encodes CASITLRDRGYQPQHF.

J is TRBJ2-7 and V is TRBV7-9; D ambiguous. The V and J ends lost 2 bases and 3 bases respectively, with 8 bases between them. The CDR3 consists of 13 residues. The germline V gene has CDR1 SEHNR and CDR2 FQNEAQ (reference sequence). DNA for the CDR3: TGTGCCAGCAGCTTATCCCTAGTCTACGAGCAGTACTTC. Its protein is CASSLSLVYEQYF.

This rearrangement joins TRBV6-5 to TRBJ1-1; 9 bases match TRBD1. The CDR3 consists of 15 residues. Germline values: CDR1 MNHEY, CDR2 SVGAGI. The trim removed 4 bases at V and 3 bases at J, leaving 6 bases unmatched. The CDR3 sequence is CASSSGTGRDTEAFF. The CDR3 region has the DNA TGTGCCAGCAGTTCTGGGACAGGGAGGGACACTGAAGCTTTCTTT.

The rearrangement uses TRBV6-5 and TRBJ1-5; the D gene is possibly TRBD1 (6 bases). V gave up 4 bases and J gave up 0 bases, with 13 bases separating them. The CDR3 extends over 16 amino acids. Germline V gene lookup returns CDR1 MNHEY and CDR2 SVGAGI. CDR3 protein: CASSSTGLYSNQPQHF. The CDR3 DNA sequence: TGTGCCAGCAGTTCAACAGGGCTTTATAGCAATCAGCCCCAGCATTTT.

This clone was seen a single time. The chain joins TRBV6-6 to TRBJ1-1, with 7 positions matching TRBD1. CDR3 length: 15 amino acids. Unmatched junction bases numbered 7, after V lost 4 bases and J lost 2 bases. CDR1 is MNHNY and CDR2 is SVGAGI in the germline V gene (reference sequence). The CDR3 sequence: CASSFPDRENTEAFF. The CDR3 DNA follows: TGTGCCAGCAGTTTCCCTGACAGGGAAAACACTGAAGCTTTCTTT.

This clone was seen a few times. The chain uses TRBV6-1 and TRBJ1-5; 8 bases align to TRBD1. The CDR3 spans 13 residues. The J segment lost 5 bases and the V segment lost 5 bases, leaving 2 bases of the junction unmatched. Per germline, CDR1 MNHNS and CDR2 SASEGT. CDR3 in amino acids: CASSPDRDQPQHF. The CDR3 bases are TGTGCCAGCAGTCCGGACAGGGATCAGCCCCAGCATTTT.

The J gene is TRBJ2-1, the V gene TRBV10-3; 14 nucleotides agree with TRBD2. The CDR3 loop spans 15 amino acids. Looked up from germline, CDR1 is ENHRY and CDR2 is SYGVKD. The V gene end was trimmed by 5 bases and the J gene end by 6 bases; junction bases not matched to a gene: 3. The CDR3 DNA reads TGTGCCATCAGTTTGGGACTAGCGGGAGTCAATGAGCAGTTCTTC. Its translation: CAISLGLAGVNEQFF.

DNA of the CDR3: TGTGCCAGCAAAAAGGGACTCAGGAATGAAAAACTGTTTTTT. This gives the protein CASKKGLRNEKLFF. The chain employs TRBV5-8 and TRBJ1-4, with a possible D match to TRBD1 (5 bases). CDR1 and CDR2 from the germline V gene are SGHTS and YDEGEE. The CDR3 consists of 14 residues. V lost 6 bases to trimming and J lost 5 bases, with 14 bases between them. Full variable domain (outside the CDR3, taken from reference TRBV5-8 and TRBJ1-4): EAGVTQSPTHLIKTRGQQATLRCSPISGHTSVYWYQQALGLGLQFLLWYDEGEERNRGNFPPRFSGRQFPNYSSELNVNALELEDSALYLCASKKGLRNEKLFFGSGTQLSVL.